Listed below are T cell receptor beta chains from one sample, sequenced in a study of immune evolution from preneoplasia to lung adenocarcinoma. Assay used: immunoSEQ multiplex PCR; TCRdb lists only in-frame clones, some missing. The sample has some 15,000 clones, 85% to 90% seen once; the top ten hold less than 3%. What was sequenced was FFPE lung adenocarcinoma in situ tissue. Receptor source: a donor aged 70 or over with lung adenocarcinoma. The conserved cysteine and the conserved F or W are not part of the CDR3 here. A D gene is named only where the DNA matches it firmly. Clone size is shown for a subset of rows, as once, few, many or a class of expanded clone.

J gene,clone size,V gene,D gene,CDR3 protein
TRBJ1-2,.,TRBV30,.,AWSFPGDGYT
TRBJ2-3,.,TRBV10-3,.,AICREIFDTQY
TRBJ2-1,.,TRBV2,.,ASSDIQGKNEQF
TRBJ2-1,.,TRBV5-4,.,ASSSGLRDEQF
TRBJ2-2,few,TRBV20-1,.,SAKIPGELF
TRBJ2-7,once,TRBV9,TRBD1,ASSPGTGFYEQY
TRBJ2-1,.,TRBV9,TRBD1,ASSYITGDDEQF
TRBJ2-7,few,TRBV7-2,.,ASSSPSAGNEQY
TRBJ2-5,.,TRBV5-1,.,ASSLWPGEETQY
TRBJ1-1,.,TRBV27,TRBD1,ASSFGTGLEAF
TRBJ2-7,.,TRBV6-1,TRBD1,ASSETGSGQY
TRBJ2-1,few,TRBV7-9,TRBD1,ASSSRTGEDEQF
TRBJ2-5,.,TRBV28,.,ASSLTGLRFPY